Below, 10 T cell receptor beta chains from the same sample are listed, as sequenced in a study of blood T cell repertoires in COVID-19. Clones were sequenced by immunoSEQ multiplex PCR, and TCRdb holds only the in-frame ones, with some missing. The table records about 170,000 clones, around 93% of them present only once. The sample comprised peripheral blood. The receptors come from a man aged 25-40 years with COVID-19, enrolled during active disease.

The chain employs TRBV11-2 and TRBJ2-7; tentative D call: TRBD2 (5 bases). V lost 5 bases to trimming and J lost 3 bases, with 11 bases between them. Germline values: CDR1 SGHAT, CDR2 FQNNGV. The CDR3 length is 13 residues. The CDR3 DNA reads TGTGCCAGCAGCCCGACGGGGATCTACGAGCAGTACTTC. This sequence encodes CASSPTGIYEQYF.

This clone was found once. The chain links TRBV5-6 to TRBJ1-2, with D uncertain. The germline V gene encodes CDR1 SGHDT and CDR2 YYEEEE. The CDR3 sequence is 12 residues long. Trimming cost V 5 bases and J 4 bases, with 9 bases left between them. CDR3 sequence reads: CASRGGSYGYTF. The CDR3 nucleotides read TGTGCCAGCAGGGGAGGGTCCTATGGCTACACCTTC.

The chain uses TRBV12-3 or TRBV12-4 and TRBJ1-2, with TRBD1 matching 8 bases. V was clipped by 8 bases and J by 2 bases; unmatched bases: 4. This CDR3 comprises 13 residues. CDR3 sequence reads: CASGGQENYGYTF. CDR3 bases: TGTGCCAGCGGGGGACAGGAGAACTATGGCTACACCTTC.

The chain has TRBV6-5 and TRBJ1-3, with D unresolved. The V gene lost 7 bases and the J gene lost 0 bases, with 4 bases spanning the gap. Germline loops: CDR1 MNHEY, CDR2 SVGAGI. The CDR3 spans 12 residues. In DNA, the CDR3 is TGTGCCAGCACCATCTCTGGAAACACCATATATTTT. Encoded protein: CASTISGNTIYF.

J is TRBJ1-2 and V is TRBV28; 8 positions match TRBD1. Germline-derived CDR1 and CDR2 are MDHEN and SYDVKM. CDR3 length: 18 amino acids. Trimming removed 6 bases from V and 0 bases from J; junction bases left unmatched: 15. The CDR3 here is CASSIEGQGAHSNYGYTF. The CDR3 bases are TGTGCCAGCAGCATTGAGGGGCAGGGGGCCCATTCTAACTATGGCTACACCTTC.

This clone was counted a single time. One end of the junction fails to match germline, which may point to a read error. The chain uses TRBV27 and TRBJ2-1; TRBD2 might be the D (6 bases). The CDR3 is 15 residues long. CDR1 and CDR2 from the germline V gene are MNHEY and SMNVEV (reference sequence). In DNA, the CDR3 is TGTGCCAGCACCCCTCGGAGGGGAGTCGACAATGGGCAGTTCTTC. Its protein product is CASTPRRGVDNGQFF.

V and J are TRBV9 and TRBJ2-1; possibly TRBD1 for D (5 bases). Germline loops: CDR1 SGDLS, CDR2 YYNGEE. The CDR3 contains 17 residues. Trimming left V 3 bases short and J 4 bases short, with 20 bases between. The CDR3 sequence is CASSAGNGAHRYNEQFF. CDR3 nucleotides: TGTGCCAGCAGCGCAGGTAATGGGGCTCATAGGTACAATGAGCAGTTCTTC.

The chain is built from TRBV5-1 and TRBJ1-1, with D maybe TRBD1 (5 bases). The germline CDR1 and CDR2 sequences are SGHRS and YFSETQ. The germline V and J ends were trimmed by 1 base and 0 bases, with 10 bases remaining between them. The CDR3 runs to 15 residues. Here the CDR3 reads CASSLLTGMNTEAFF. The CDR3 nucleotides read TGCGCCAGCAGCTTGTTAACAGGCATGAACACTGAAGCTTTCTTT. Full variable domain (outside the CDR3, taken from reference TRBV5-1 and TRBJ1-1): KAGVTQTPRYLIKTRGQQVTLSCSPISGHRSVSWYQQTPGQGLQFLFEYFSETQRNKGNFPGRFSGRQFSNSRSEMNVSTLELGDSALYLCASSLLTGMNTEAFFGQGTRLTVV.

The chain joins TRBV4-3 to TRBJ2-1, with a weak D call TRBD1 (7 bases). V gave up 0 bases and J gave up 4 bases, with 10 bases separating them. Germline V gives CDR1 LGHNA, CDR2 YSLEER. This CDR3 is built from 15 residues. DNA for the CDR3: TGCGCCAGCAGCCAAGACAGGGGGGTTTACAATGAGCAGTTCTTC. This sequence encodes CASSQDRGVYNEQFF.

The chain links TRBV7-2 to TRBJ2-3; D is possibly TRBD2 (6 bases). This CDR3 is 16 amino acids long. CDR1 is SGHTA, CDR2 FQGNSA, per germline. Trimming removed 5 bases from V and 4 bases from J, with 19 bases in between. CDR3 protein: CASSTVWGEYADTQYF. For the CDR3, the DNA is TGTGCCAGCAGCACCGTCTGGGGGGAGTACGCAGATACGCAGTATTTT.